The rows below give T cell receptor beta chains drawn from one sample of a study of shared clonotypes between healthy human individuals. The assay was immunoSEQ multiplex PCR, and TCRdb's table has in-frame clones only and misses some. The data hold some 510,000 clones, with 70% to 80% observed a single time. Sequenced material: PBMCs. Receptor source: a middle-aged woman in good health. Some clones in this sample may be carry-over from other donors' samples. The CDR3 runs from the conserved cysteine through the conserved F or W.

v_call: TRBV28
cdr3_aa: CASSLARTDSGNTIYF

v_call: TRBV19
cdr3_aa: CASSIEPQGRGLYNEQFF

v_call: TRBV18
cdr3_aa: CASSPVNRVGQPQHF

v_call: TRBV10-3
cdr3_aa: CAISPGTGTFEQYF

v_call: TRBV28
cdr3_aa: CASSPAGSHGYTF

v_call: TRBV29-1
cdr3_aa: CSVEHRENPYNEQFF

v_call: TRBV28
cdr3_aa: CASSLAGAPLSDEQYF

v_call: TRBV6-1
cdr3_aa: CASSEAGGIGYGYTF

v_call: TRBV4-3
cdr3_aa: CASSQGRGNTGELFF

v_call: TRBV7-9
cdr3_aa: CASARRVETQYF

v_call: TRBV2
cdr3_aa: CASSPDRETQYF

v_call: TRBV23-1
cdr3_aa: CASRSRIGRENYEQYF

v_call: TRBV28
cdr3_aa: CASSLPGGTQYF

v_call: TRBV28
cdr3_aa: CASSLTGVPREAFF

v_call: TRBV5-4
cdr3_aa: CASSSGGTSYSREYF

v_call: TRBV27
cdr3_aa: CASSFLRTSRFSEQFF

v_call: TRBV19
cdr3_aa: CASSNLDRVSYTF

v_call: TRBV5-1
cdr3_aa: CASSYLTGTGELFF

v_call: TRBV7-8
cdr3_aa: CASSLRPLIYQAENTEAFF

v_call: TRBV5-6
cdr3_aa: CASSPRSPETQYF

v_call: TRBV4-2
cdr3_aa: CASSQNPGTPDTQYF

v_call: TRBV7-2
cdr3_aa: CASRIPGLASNEQFF

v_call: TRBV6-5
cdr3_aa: CASSYWGPPGTGELFF

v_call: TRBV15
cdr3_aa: CATSRELGDRSAGELFF

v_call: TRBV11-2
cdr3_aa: CASSWPLNTEAFF

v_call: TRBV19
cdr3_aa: CASSIRGARASEQYF

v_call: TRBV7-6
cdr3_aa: CASSLAAGGPYEQYF

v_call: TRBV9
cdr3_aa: CASSRHRYEQYF

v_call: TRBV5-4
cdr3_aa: CASSLSAGQAKNIQYF

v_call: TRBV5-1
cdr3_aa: CASSLPRVAGFNTDTQYF

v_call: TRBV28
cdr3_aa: CASSPAYNEQFF

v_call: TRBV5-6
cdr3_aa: CASSLRQILYEQYF

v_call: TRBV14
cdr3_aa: CASSQDSPPQGAHEQYF

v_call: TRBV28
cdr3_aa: CASSPNRGQGQETQYF

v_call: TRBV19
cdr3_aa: CASSSLAGAGPEQFF

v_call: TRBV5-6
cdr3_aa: CASSFFELRSNYEQYF

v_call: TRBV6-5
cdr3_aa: CASRAGPYEQYF

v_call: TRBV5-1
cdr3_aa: CASSLTGPTNEKLFF

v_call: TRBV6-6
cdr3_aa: CASSPGQGRSYGYTF

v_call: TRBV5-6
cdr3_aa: CASSSWDRELQTQYF

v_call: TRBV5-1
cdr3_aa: CASSLGGLAVYNEQFF

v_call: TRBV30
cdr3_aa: CAHTGTSGIGELFF

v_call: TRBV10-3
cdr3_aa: CAISAGLAGNEQFF

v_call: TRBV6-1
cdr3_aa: CASSVERGNTYEQYF

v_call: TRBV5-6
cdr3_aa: CASSLFPGRSSYEQYF

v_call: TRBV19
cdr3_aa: CASSKGTSTDTQYF

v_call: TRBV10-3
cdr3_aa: CAISEAGTSTNEQFF

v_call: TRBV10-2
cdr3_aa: CASSESRDRGTGELFF

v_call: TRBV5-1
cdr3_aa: CASSFSRTYEQYF

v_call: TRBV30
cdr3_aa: CAWSVRGIQPQHF

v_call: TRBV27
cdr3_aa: CASSLNGDTEAFF

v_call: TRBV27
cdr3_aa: CAANGMGLGEKLFF

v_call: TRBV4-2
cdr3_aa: CASSQKRDRRNEKLFF

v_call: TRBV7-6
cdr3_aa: CASSLPGSDGELFF

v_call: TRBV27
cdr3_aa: CASSPIGLAGGPKTYEQYF